Listed below are T cell receptor beta chains from one sample, sequenced in a study of CD8 T cells in ankylosing spondylitis. TCRdb reprocessed the 5' RACE reads with MiXCR, giving one entry per CDR3 protein. Here the sample spans roughly 440,000 distinct CDR3 sequences, roughly 18% being singletons. Sequenced sample: blood, either unsorted or a sorted T cell fraction (not recorded which). The receptor source for this set is a male donor with ankylosing spondylitis. Both conserved end residues are part of each CDR3. A D gene is named only where the DNA matches it firmly. Not every row has a clone size; where given, it reads once, few, many or a size class.

CDR3aa	CDR3nt	v_gene	d_gene	abundance	j_gene
CASSFEPRGRATAHQPQHF	TGTGCCAGCAGTTTTGAACCTCGCGGTAGAGCTACCGCTCATCAGCCCCAGCATTTT	TRBV6-2/TRBV6-3	NA	few	TRBJ1-5
CASSPSILTSGYNEQFF	TGTGCCAGCAGCCCCAGTATCTTGACTAGCGGGTACAATGAGCAGTTCTTC	TRBV4-2	TRBD2	NA	TRBJ2-1
CASSYPDGGTRGDTQYF	TGTGCCAGCAGTTACCCCGACGGGGGGACTAGAGGAGATACGCAGTATTTT	TRBV6-2/TRBV6-3	TRBD2	NA	TRBJ2-3
CASTRGTGGGYTF	TGTGCCAGCACCAGAGGGACAGGTGGAGGCTACACCTTC	TRBV6-1	TRBD1	NA	TRBJ1-2
CASSLQGRFRQETQYF	TGCGCCAGCAGCTTACAGGGAAGATTTAGGCAAGAGACCCAGTACTTC	TRBV5-1	NA	few	TRBJ2-5
CASSSRSGSEQYF	TGTGCCAGCAGCTCTCGTAGCGGGAGCGAGCAGTACTTC	TRBV7-3	TRBD2	NA	TRBJ2-7
CASSLAAGTVSYNEQFF	TGCGCCAGCAGCTTGGCCGCCGGGACAGTCTCCTACAATGAGCAGTTCTTC	TRBV5-1	TRBD1	few	TRBJ2-1
CASSLQGIEQYF	TGTGCCAGCAGCTTGCAGGGGATCGAGCAGTACTTC	TRBV5-5	NA	NA	TRBJ2-7
CASSQDPQGREQYF	TGTGCCAGCAGCCAAGATCCGCAGGGGAGAGAGCAGTACTTC	TRBV3-1	NA	few	TRBJ2-7
CASSYERSFSNQPQHF	TGTGCCAGCAGTTACGAGCGCTCGTTTAGCAATCAGCCCCAGCATTTT	TRBV6-2/TRBV6-3	NA	NA	TRBJ1-5
CSARRPGPPVLGGYTF	TGCAGTGCTAGAAGGCCGGGACCTCCAGTCTTGGGGGGCTACACCTTC	TRBV20-1	NA	few	TRBJ1-2
CASAPPGTGNTEAFF	TGCGCCAGCGCCCCTCCCGGGACAGGGAACACTGAAGCTTTCTTT	TRBV4-1	TRBD1	NA	TRBJ1-1
CASSPRLQGFGTEAFF	TGTGCCAGCAGCCCTAGACTACAGGGGTTTGGCACTGAAGCTTTCTTT	TRBV7-9	TRBD1	NA	TRBJ1-1
CASSQEVDTGELFF	TGCGCCAGCAGCCAAGAGGTCGACACCGGGGAGCTGTTTTTT	TRBV4-1	NA	NA	TRBJ2-2
CTSSFGGTGDSPLHF	TGTACCAGCAGCTTTGGGGGGACAGGGGATTCACCCCTCCACTTT	TRBV7-6	TRBD1	NA	TRBJ1-6
CASMWGGQSNTEAFF	TGCGCCAGCATGTGGGGGGGACAGTCGAACACTGAAGCTTTCTTT	TRBV5-1	TRBD1	NA	TRBJ1-1
CASSQTRLDGYNEQFF	TGTGCCAGCAGCCAAACCCGACTGGATGGGTACAATGAGCAGTTCTTC	TRBV3-1	NA	many	TRBJ2-1
CATSDATSGSYEQYF	TGTGCCACCAGTGATGCAACTAGTGGATCCTACGAGCAGTACTTC	TRBV24-1	NA	NA	TRBJ2-7
CASSIRQGNNSPLHF	TGTGCCAGTAGTATCCGACAGGGGAATAATTCACCCCTCCACTTT	TRBV19	TRBD1	NA	TRBJ1-6
CAISDSENQETQYF	TGTGCCATCAGTGATTCGGAGAACCAAGAGACCCAGTACTTC	TRBV10-3	NA	many	TRBJ2-5
CSARDRLAGGLLYEQYF	TGCAGTGCTAGAGATCGGCTAGCGGGGGGCCTACTCTACGAGCAGTACTTC	TRBV20-1	TRBD2	few	TRBJ2-7
CASSERSGPSSYEQYF	TGTGCCAGCAGCGAACGAAGCGGTCCTAGCTCCTACGAGCAGTACTTC	TRBV7-2	NA	few	TRBJ2-7
CASSPPEQGVGRKNEQFF	TGTGCCAGCTCACCACCGGAACAAGGGGTGGGTAGGAAGAATGAGCAGTTCTTC	TRBV18	NA	few	TRBJ2-1
CASSYSSKRVAGQETQYF	TGTGCCAGCAGTTACTCGTCAAAAAGGGTAGCAGGCCAAGAGACCCAGTACTTC	TRBV6-2/TRBV6-3	NA	NA	TRBJ2-5
CSARGTGGGDGYTF	TGCAGTGCTCGCGGGACAGGGGGGGGGGATGGCTACACCTTC	TRBV20-1	TRBD1	NA	TRBJ1-2
CASSAGTVNTEAFF	TGTGCCAGCAGTGCCGGGACGGTGAACACTGAAGCTTTCTTT	TRBV6-1	NA	few	TRBJ1-1
CASSPPWGGFGEAFF	TGTGCCAGCTCCCCCCCCTGGGGGGGATTTGGTGAAGCTTTCTTT	TRBV18	NA	NA	TRBJ1-1
CASTRAGTDTQYF	TGTGCCAGCACCAGGGCGGGCACAGATACGCAGTATTTT	TRBV3-1	NA	NA	TRBJ2-3
CASTPDTGMRTEAFF	TGTGCCAGCACCCCGGACACAGGGATGAGGACTGAAGCTTTCTTT	TRBV12-3/TRBV12-4	NA	many	TRBJ1-1
CASSRPLGNGGELFF	TGTGCCAGCAGCCGCCCTTTAGGGAATGGCGGGGAGCTGTTTTTT	TRBV6-1	NA	few	TRBJ2-2
CASSYSSPLGEKLFF	TGTGCCAGCAGTTACTCGAGTCCCCTCGGTGAAAAACTGTTTTTT	TRBV6-5	NA	NA	TRBJ1-4
CASSLWQENTGTQYF	TGTGCCAGCAGTTTATGGCAGGAGAACACCGGTACGCAGTATTTT	TRBV27	NA	NA	TRBJ2-3
CASSLRGANYGYTF	TGTGCCAGCAGTTTACGGGGAGCTAACTATGGCTACACCTTC	TRBV12-3/TRBV12-4	NA	many	TRBJ1-2
CASSPRTSGSRKTQYF	TGTGCCAGCAGCCCAAGGACTAGCGGGAGTAGGAAGACCCAGTACTTC	TRBV14	TRBD2	NA	TRBJ2-5
CASSFRGLRQGMDEQFF	TGCGCCAGCAGCTTTAGGGGTTTGCGGCAGGGGATGGATGAGCAGTTCTTC	TRBV5-1	NA	few	TRBJ2-1
CASSFVRSSYGYTF	TGTGCCAGCAGCTTCGTCAGGTCATCGTATGGCTACACCTTC	TRBV11-2	NA	few	TRBJ1-2
CASREGGRSYEQYF	TGTGCCAGCAGGGAGGGGGGCCGATCCTACGAGCAGTACTTC	TRBV28	NA	few	TRBJ2-7
CASTQQGMRYTF	TGTGCCAGCACCCAACAGGGAATGCGCTACACCTTC	TRBV12-3/TRBV12-4	NA	many	TRBJ1-2
CAISTQTGGSTDTQYF	TGTGCCATCAGTACGCAGACAGGGGGCTCAACAGATACGCAGTATTTT	TRBV10-3	TRBD1	many	TRBJ2-3
CASSVDSLDRYGYTF	TGTGCCAGCAGCGTCGACAGTTTGGACCGCTATGGCTACACCTTC	TRBV11-2	NA	NA	TRBJ1-2
CASSPLQGPDTQYF	TGTGCCAGCTCACCTTTACAGGGCCCAGATACGCAGTATTTT	TRBV18	NA	NA	TRBJ2-3
CASSLSQSNEQFF	TGTGCCAGCAGCTTGAGTCAGTCCAATGAGCAGTTCTTC	TRBV7-2	NA	NA	TRBJ2-1
CASSLVPLAGAIPYNEQFF	TGCGCCAGCAGCTTGGTTCCGCTAGCGGGGGCGATTCCCTACAATGAGCAGTTCTTC	TRBV5-1	TRBD2	few	TRBJ2-1
CASSTPPPDVTVLTNEKLFF	TGTGCCAGCAGCACCCCGCCGCCGGACGTAACTGTACTAACTAATGAAAAACTGTTTTTT	TRBV21-1	NA	NA	TRBJ1-4
CSVAQGNYGYTF	TGCAGCGTTGCTCAGGGGAACTATGGCTACACCTTC	TRBV29-1	NA	few	TRBJ1-2
CASSLPVDTGELFF	TGTGCCAGCAGCTTACCTGTAGACACCGGGGAGCTGTTTTTT	TRBV7-9	NA	few	TRBJ2-2
CASSGTSGPGTQYF	TGTGCCAGCAGTGGGACTAGCGGACCCGGTACGCAGTATTTT	TRBV6-1	TRBD2	few	TRBJ2-3
CASSQEYIAYEQYF	TGTGCCAGCAGCCAAGAGTACATAGCCTACGAGCAGTACTTC	TRBV4-2	NA	many	TRBJ2-7
CASSPGTGVEQYF	TGTGCCAGCTCACCAGGGACAGGGGTCGAGCAGTACTTC	TRBV18	TRBD1	NA	TRBJ2-7
CSVGQGPSSYNEQFF	TGCAGCGTTGGACAGGGTCCCTCCTCCTACAATGAGCAGTTCTTC	TRBV29-1	TRBD1	many	TRBJ2-1
CSASRQTPSTDTQYF	TGCAGTGCGAGTCGACAGACCCCTAGCACAGATACGCAGTATTTT	TRBV20-1	NA	many	TRBJ2-3
CASSFLREADTQYF	TGTGCCAGCAGTTTCTTACGGGAGGCAGATACGCAGTATTTT	TRBV12-3/TRBV12-4	TRBD2	few	TRBJ2-3
CASSLQGGELFF	TGTGCCAGCAGTCTCCAGGGTGGGGAGCTGTTTTTT	TRBV7-3	NA	few	TRBJ2-2
CASRGAGGAFF	TGTGCCAGCAGGGGTGCAGGGGGAGCTTTCTTT	TRBV6-5	TRBD1	few	TRBJ1-1
CSARLLAGSHNEQFF	TGCAGTGCTAGATTACTAGCGGGAAGCCACAATGAGCAGTTCTTC	TRBV20-1	TRBD2	many	TRBJ2-1
CASSLVSWRGSSSGANVLTF	TGTGCCAGCAGCTTAGTTTCTTGGAGGGGCTCCAGCTCTGGGGCCAACGTCCTGACTTTC	TRBV11-2	NA	NA	TRBJ2-6
CSVELGSTDTQYF	TGCAGCGTTGAATTAGGGAGCACAGATACGCAGTATTTT	TRBV29-1	NA	few	TRBJ2-3